The 31 T cell receptor beta chains in this list originate from one sample, sequenced in a study of blood T cells in healthy people across ages. PCR was performed a second time for about 7 to 11 cycles using a sample-barcoded 5' primer and a J-beta primer mix. TCRdb called the 5' RACE reads again in MiXCR, with one record for every CDR3 protein. Of some 1.1 million distinct CDR3 sequences in the sample, more than 30% were seen once. The source material was blood. These receptors were obtained from a man aged 18 to 30 in good health.

This clonotype has just a few counts. This chain uses TRBV6-5 with TRBJ2-1; 9 bases fit TRBD1. The CDR3 is 14 amino acids. The V gene end was trimmed by 7 bases and the J gene end by 9 bases; junction bases not matched to a gene: 10. CDR1 MNHEY and CDR2 SVGAGI come from the germline V gene. CDR3 protein: CASKMSTGGTEQFF. The CDR3 nucleotides are TGTGCCAGCAAAATGTCGACAGGGGGTACTGAGCAGTTCTTC.

V is TRBV12-3 or TRBV12-4 and J is TRBJ1-6, with a weak D call TRBD1 (5 bases). With 2 bases removed from V and 5 bases from J, the gap between germline ends came to 16 bases. This CDR3 has 17 residues. CDR3 region: CASSLFRAGRHNSPLHF. CDR3 DNA: TGTGCCAGCAGTTTATTTCGGGCAGGGAGGCATAATTCACCCCTCCACTTT.

This clonotype was seen more than once but under ten times. CDR3 coding DNA: TGTGCCAGCAGCTTGGGGACAGGGGGTAATTCACCCCTCCACTTT. Its protein is CASSLGTGGNSPLHF. The rearrangement links TRBV5-4 to TRBJ1-6; 10 positions agree with TRBD1. The CDR3 consists of 15 residues. The germline V gene has CDR1 SGHNT and CDR2 YYREEE (reference sequence). Losses at the gene ends were 0 bases for V and 6 bases for J; bases not matched to a gene: 0. The full variable domain, completed using reference TRBV5-4 and TRBJ1-6, is ETGVTQSPTHLIKTRGQQVTLRCSSQSGHNTVSWYQQALGQGPQFIFQYYREEENGRGNFPPRFSGLQFPNYSSELNVNALELDDSALYLCASSLGTGGNSPLHFGNGTRLTVT.

This chain links TRBV6-5 with TRBJ2-1; D uncertain. The CDR3 runs to 15 residues. Trimming stripped 2 bases from V and 0 bases from J, with 8 bases between. Germline V lookup: CDR1 MNHEY, CDR2 SVGAGI. The CDR3 region is CASSYTADSYNEQFF. As DNA, the CDR3 is TGTGCCAGCAGTTACACGGCAGACTCCTACAATGAGCAGTTCTTC.

The CDR3 DNA follows: TGCAGTGCTAAAACCGTCGGAGGCTATGATGGCTACACCTTC. Protein product: CSAKTVGGYDGYTF. The V call is TRBV20-1, the J call TRBJ1-2; the D is unclear. There are 14 residues in the CDR3. Germline values: CDR1 DFQATT, CDR2 SNEGSKA (reference sequence). Trimming removed 4 bases at V and 6 bases at J, with 18 bases between.

The sample holds one count of this clonotype. The chain couples TRBV7-9 to TRBJ2-1; D unresolved. Germline values: CDR1 SEHNR, CDR2 FQNEAQ (reference sequence). CDR3 length equals 16 residues. The V and J ends lost 2 bases and 5 bases respectively, with 16 bases between them. CDR3 region: CASSLYLPAADNEQFF. As DNA, the CDR3 is TGTGCCAGCAGCTTATATTTACCAGCAGCAGACAATGAGCAGTTCTTC.

In this sample, this clonotype turned up many times. This chain joins TRBV29-1 and TRBJ2-1; the D gene is possibly TRBD2 (5 bases). Trimming removed 5 bases at V and 5 bases at J, with 7 bases between. Per germline, CDR1 SQVTM and CDR2 ANQGSEA. CDR3 length: 11 amino acids. The CDR3: CSVSSNNEQFF. CDR3 sequence (DNA): TGCAGCGTTTCTAGCAACAATGAGCAGTTCTTC.

This clonotype has more than one count but fewer than ten. J is TRBJ2-7 and V is TRBV20-1; TRBD1 matches 11 bases. V was clipped by 0 bases and J by 5 bases; unmatched bases: 9. CDR1 is DFQATT and CDR2 is SNEGSKA in the germline V gene (reference sequence). The CDR3 is 16 amino acids. CDR3 in DNA: TGCAGTGCTAGAGATTTTGGGAGGACAGGGGGCAACGAGCAGTACTTC. This codes for CSARDFGRTGGNEQYF.

This rearrangement joins TRBV25-1 to TRBJ1-2; 8 bases match TRBD1. V lost 3 bases to trimming and J lost 4 bases; unmatched junction nucleotides: 7. Germline V CDR1 and CDR2: MGHDK, SYGVNS. The CDR3 loop spans 15 amino acids. The CDR3 sequence is CASSEARQGIYGYTF. For the CDR3, the DNA is TGTGCCAGCAGTGAGGCCAGACAGGGGATCTATGGCTACACCTTC.

The chain uses TRBV20-1 and TRBJ2-1; D is possibly TRBD2 (6 bases). Germline-derived CDR1 and CDR2 are DFQATT and SNEGSKA (reference sequence). This CDR3 has 16 residues. V was pared by 4 bases and J by 4 bases, with 20 bases between. CDR3 residues: CSAKNHGTDLYNEQFF. In DNA, the CDR3 is TGCAGTGCTAAAAACCACGGGACTGATCTTTACAATGAGCAGTTCTTC.

This clonotype was seen a few times. The genes are TRBV6-6 and TRBJ1-2, with a tentative D call TRBD1 (5 bases). The CDR3 consists of 12 residues. Germline-derived CDR1 and CDR2 are MNHNY and SVGAGI (reference sequence). V dropped 7 bases and J dropped 2 bases, with 8 bases sitting between them. CDR3 region: CASTGVNYGYTF. CDR3 sequence (DNA): TGTGCCAGCACGGGGGTCAACTATGGCTACACCTTC.

The V and J genes are TRBV25-1 and TRBJ2-5, with D perhaps matching TRBD1 (6 bases). V was trimmed by 0 bases and J by 2 bases, leaving 10 bases between them. This CDR3 comprises 15 residues. The germline V gene encodes CDR1 MGHDK and CDR2 SYGVNS. The CDR3 protein is CASSEYQGRQETQYF. The CDR3 coding sequence is TGTGCCAGCAGTGAATACCAGGGGCGGCAAGAGACCCAGTACTTC.

This clonotype appeared a few times. This chain uses TRBV29-1 with TRBJ2-3; 7 bases are a match to TRBD1. V trimming: 8 bases; J trimming: 0 bases; junction bases outside the gene matches: 5. Germline V gene sequence: CDR1 SQVTM, CDR2 ANQGSEA. This CDR3 has 13 amino acids. CDR3 sequence (DNA): TGCAGCTCAGGACAGGAGAGCACAGATACGCAGTATTTT. It codes for CSSGQESTDTQYF.

This clonotype has a handful of counts. The CDR3 DNA reads TGCAGTGCTGGGGGACAGGCGGATCAGCCCCAGCATTTT. Translated, it gives CSAGGQADQPQHF. The V gene is TRBV20-1, the J gene TRBJ1-5, with 8 bases aligning to TRBD1. Germline V CDR1 and CDR2: DFQATT, SNEGSKA (reference sequence). V lost 5 bases to trimming and J lost 5 bases; unmatched junction nucleotides: 5. The CDR3 consists of 13 residues.

The chain carries TRBV9 and TRBJ1-2; 7 positions agree with TRBD1. The CDR3 runs 16 residues. CDR1 and CDR2 (germline): SGDLS, YYNGEE. J lost 8 bases, V lost 3 bases, and 16 bases had no gene match. CDR3 nucleotides: TGTGCCAGCAGCGCGGGGGACAGAAACGCACATGGCGGCTACACCTTC. Residues: CASSAGDRNAHGGYTF.

The chain links TRBV12-3 or TRBV12-4 to TRBJ2-5; either TRBD1 or TRBD2 may fit D (6 bases each). The CDR3 length is 15 residues. The V end was cut by 5 bases, the J end by 2 bases, with 15 bases between. The CDR3 DNA is TGTGCCAGCAGTCCGGTCACAGGGACTCAAGAGACCCAGTACTTC. Its protein product is CASSPVTGTQETQYF.

The chain carries TRBV24-1 and TRBJ2-3; tentative D call: TRBD1 (5 bases). Trimming left V 6 bases short and J 3 bases short, with 12 bases between. From germline, CDR1 is KGHDR and CDR2 SFDVKD. The CDR3 has 14 residues. Written as DNA, the CDR3 is TGTGCCACCAGTTTGGGGCTGCAGACAGATACGCAGTATTTT. Protein: CATSLGLQTDTQYF.

This clonotype occurred once. Sequence at one end of the junction differs from germline and may be a read error. This chain joins TRBV6-2 or TRBV6-3 and TRBJ1-1; the D is unclear. The CDR3 covers 14 residues. Looked up from germline, CDR1 is MNHEY and CDR2 is SVGEGT. The CDR3 bases are TGTGCCAGTAGTTGGGGAACCCGTGGGACTGAAGCTTTCTTT. Its translation is CASSWGTRGTEAFF.

This chain's CDR3 is CTSSVSSGTVFVQRGYTF. The DNA for the CDR3 is TGTACCAGCAGCGTCTCGTCCGGGACAGTTTTTGTCCAGCGAGGCTACACCTTC. This sequence joins TRBV21-1 and TRBJ1-2; TRBD1 is the table's D call and was not checked against the DNA. TRBV21-1 is shown as a pseudogene. The CDR3 covers 18 residues.

The chain carries TRBV7-7 and TRBJ2-1; TRBD1 aligns across 10 bases. Matching the DNA end better, TRBJ2-7 makes the J call doubtful. The germline V gene encodes CDR1 SSHAT and CDR2 FNYEAQ (reference sequence). This CDR3 region has 14 residues. CDR3 residues: CASSLKDRGDEQYF. CDR3 DNA: TGTGCCAGCAGCTTAAAGGACAGGGGGGATGAGCAGTACTTC.

In its sample, this clonotype was seen many times. The chain carries TRBV18 and TRBJ1-2, with a possible D match to TRBD1 (6 bases). Trimming took off 8 bases at V and 1 base at J, with 11 bases between the two ends. CDR1 is KGHSH and CDR2 is LQKENI in the germline V gene. The CDR3 extends over 13 amino acids. The CDR3 reads CASSPGDNYGYTF. CDR3 nucleotide sequence: TGTGCCAGCAGTCCAGGGGATAACTATGGCTACACCTTC.

This clonotype has a single count. The rearrangement links TRBV28 to TRBJ2-1, with D possibly called TRBD1 or TRBD2 (6 bases each). The CDR3 has 18 residues. Trimming pared 5 bases from V and 8 bases from J, leaving 28 bases between. From germline, CDR1 is MDHEN and CDR2 SYDVKM. CDR3 nucleotides: TGTGCCAGCAGTGTATACCGTCTTATAGGGGGAAGGGAGGATGAGCAGTTCTTC. Amino acids: CASSVYRLIGGREDEQFF.

This clonotype appeared a few times. The J gene is TRBJ2-7, the V gene TRBV2; maybe TRBD2 (6 bases). Germline V gene sequence: CDR1 SNHLY, CDR2 FYNNEI. The CDR3 is 11 residues long. Trimming stripped 6 bases from V and 6 bases from J, with 9 bases between. The CDR3 sequence is CASRTGVEQYF. CDR3 nucleotides: TGTGCCAGCAGGACGGGGGTCGAGCAGTACTTC.

This clonotype appeared a few times. This chain joins TRBV15 and TRBJ1-2; no firm D call. The germline gives CDR1 LNHNV, CDR2 YYDKDF (reference sequence). Trimming cost V 4 bases and J 7 bases, with 19 bases left between them. This CDR3 is built from 15 residues. The CDR3 here is CATSNAIEGSLGYTF. The CDR3, as DNA: TGTGCCACCAGCAACGCCATCGAAGGGAGTCTTGGCTACACCTTC.

This clonotype was picked up a small number of times. V and J are TRBV29-1 and TRBJ2-7, with 9 nucleotides matching TRBD2. V dropped 1 base and J dropped 7; count of bases not matched to a gene: 5. The CDR3 extends over 13 amino acids. CDR1 SQVTM and CDR2 ANQGSEA come from the germline V gene. For the CDR3, the DNA is TGCAGCGTTGAAGGTCTAGCGGGGAGTGAGCAGTACTTC. Protein sequence: CSVEGLAGSEQYF.

CDR3 in amino acids: CASSFRSQGGIQETQYF. The CDR3 DNA reads as TGTGCCAGCAGTTTCCGTTCTCAGGGGGGAATCCAAGAGACCCAGTACTTC. J is TRBJ2-5 and V is TRBV12-3 or TRBV12-4, with D perhaps TRBD1 (7 bases). The V end lost 3 bases, the J end lost 1 base, and 18 bases lay between the germline ends. The CDR3 runs 17 residues.

The rearrangement joins TRBV7-3 to TRBJ1-1; 10 bases are a match to TRBD1. J lost 8 bases, V lost 5 bases, and 2 bases had no gene match. The CDR3 covers 12 residues. Germline CDR1 is SGHTA and CDR2 is FQGTGA. The CDR3 coding sequence is TGTGCCAGCAGCGAGGGACAGGGGGAAGCTTTCTTT. It specifies CASSEGQGEAFF. The full variable domain, with the rest looked up from reference TRBV7-3 and TRBJ1-1, is GAGVSQTPSNKVTEKGKYVELRCDPISGHTALYWYRQSLGQGPEFLIYFQGTGAADDSGLPNDRFFAVRPEGSVSTLKIQRTERGDSAVYLCASSEGQGEAFFGQGTRLTVV.

CDR3 amino acids: CASSPEGSLYGYTF. In DNA form, the CDR3 reads TGTGCCAGCAGCCCCGAGGGCAGTCTCTATGGCTACACCTTC. The V and J genes are TRBV7-2 and TRBJ1-2; D is unresolved. CDR3 length: 14 amino acids. V was clipped by 5 bases and J by 4 bases, with 14 bases between them. Germline CDR1 reads SGHTA; CDR2 reads FQGNSA.

This chain joins TRBV7-2 and TRBJ2-5; no reliable D call. This CDR3 spans 14 amino acids. Germline CDR1 reads SGHTA; CDR2 reads FQGNSA. The ends were cut back, 1 base at V and 11 bases at J, with 17 bases in the middle. In nucleotides, the CDR3 is TGTGCCAGCAGCTTAGATCACGGCGGCAATGAGCAGTACTTC. It specifies CASSLDHGGNEQYF.

Points on this clonotype: At one of its ends the junction is not consistent with the germline gene, which may arise from a read error. The chain recombines TRBV12-3 or TRBV12-4 with TRBJ1-2; 8 positions match TRBD1. This CDR3 spans 13 amino acids. The CDR3 here is CASRLETGDGYTF. In DNA, the CDR3 is TGTGCCAGCAGATTAGAGACAGGGGATGGCTACACCTTC.

The J gene is TRBJ2-1, the V gene TRBV7-2; D unresolved. Matching the DNA end better, TRBJ2-7 makes the J call doubtful. This CDR3 comprises 13 residues. The germline V gene has CDR1 SGHTA and CDR2 FQGNSA. DNA of the CDR3: TGTGCCAGCAGCTTAGAACAGCCCAATGAGCAGTACTTC. Amino acid sequence: CASSLEQPNEQYF.